The 17 T cell receptor beta chains listed next were all sequenced from one sample in a study of blood T cell repertoires in COVID-19. Clones were read by immunoSEQ multiplex PCR, and TCRdb kept only the in-frame ones, dropping some. The table has 85,000 to 120,000 clones, 70% to 80% seen once. The specimen was peripheral blood. These receptors were taken from an older man with COVID-19, enrolled during active disease.

J is TRBJ2-1 and V is TRBV11-3; D possibly corresponds to TRBD2 (6 bases). The germline V gene has CDR1 SGHNT and CDR2 YENEEA. Between the trimmed V and J ends, which lost 1 base and 7 bases, there was a span of 14 bases. The CDR3 is 15 residues long. The CDR3 reads CASSLGWSGTNEQFF. The DNA for the CDR3 is TGTGCCAGCAGCTTAGGCTGGTCCGGGACTAATGAGCAGTTCTTC.

This clone appeared a few times. V usage is TRBV18 and J usage is TRBJ2-2, with TRBD2 matching 10 bases. The J segment lost 5 bases and the V segment lost 3 bases, leaving 3 bases of the junction unmatched. The CDR3 loop spans 15 amino acids. The V gene's germline CDR1 is KGHSH and CDR2 LQKENI. CDR3 bases: TGTGCCAGCTCACCCCCGGGACTAGCGACCGGGGAGCTGTTTTTT. It specifies CASSPPGLATGELFF.

The gene calls are TRBV5-1 and TRBJ2-2, with D uncertain. The CDR3 has 15 amino acids. Trimming took off 0 bases at V and 1 base at J, with 7 bases between the two ends. Germline V gives CDR1 SGHRS, CDR2 YFSETQ. CDR3 amino acids: CASSLGGLNTGELFF. The CDR3 DNA reads as TGCGCCAGCAGCTTGGGTGGGCTGAACACCGGGGAGCTGTTTTTT.

V and J are TRBV18 and TRBJ1-1; D uncertain. This CDR3 region has 12 residues. The germline CDR1 and CDR2 sequences are KGHSH and LQKENI. The V gene lost 3 bases and the J gene lost 5 bases, with 7 bases spanning the gap. CDR3 amino acids: CASSPRTTEAFF. The DNA for the CDR3 is TGTGCCAGCTCACCTAGGACTACTGAAGCTTTCTTT.

This sequence joins TRBV7-9 and TRBJ1-5, with 7 bases lining up with TRBD1. CDR3 length: 14 amino acids. Germline lookup yields CDR1 SEHNR and CDR2 FQNEAQ (reference sequence). The V segment lost 1 base and the J segment 8 bases; nucleotides outside the gene matches: 5. In DNA form, the CDR3 reads TGTGCCAGCAGCTTAGACAGGGGCGTGGAGCCCCAGCATTTT. It is translated as CASSLDRGVEPQHF.

The chain uses TRBV19 and TRBJ2-1; D remains unclear. The V gene's germline CDR1 is LNHDA and CDR2 SQIVND (reference sequence). V was shortened by 3 bases and J by 2 bases, with 14 bases between the two germline ends. The CDR3 length is 16 residues. CDR3 residues: CASSIEASMTYNEQFF. For the CDR3, the DNA is TGTGCCAGTAGTATTGAGGCGTCGATGACCTACAATGAGCAGTTCTTC.

This sequence joins TRBV6-5 and TRBJ2-7; 14 bases fit TRBD2. V lost 6 bases, J lost 5 bases, and 6 bases stayed unmatched. This CDR3 has 15 amino acids. Germline V gene data show CDR1 as MNHEY and CDR2 as SVGAGI. The CDR3 nucleotides read TGTGCCAGCAGCCCGGGACTAGCGGGAGCCCACGAGCAGTACTTC. Amino acid sequence: CASSPGLAGAHEQYF.

This clone was recorded once. The chain is built from TRBV6-5 and TRBJ1-4; D possibly corresponds to TRBD1 (6 bases). Germline lookup yields CDR1 MNHEY and CDR2 SVGAGI. CDR3 length: 14 residues. V was pared by 6 bases and J by 10 bases, with 18 bases between. The CDR3 loop reads CASSPQGGRRKLFF. CDR3 nucleotide sequence: TGTGCCAGCAGCCCACAGGGAGGGCGTAGAAAACTGTTTTTT.

This sequence joins TRBV6-5 and TRBJ2-7; the D gene is possibly TRBD1 (6 bases). The CDR3 has 13 amino acids. Germline lookup yields CDR1 MNHEY and CDR2 SVGAGI. V dropped 6 bases and J dropped 2 bases, with 11 bases sitting between them. Written as DNA, the CDR3 is TGTGCCAGCAGCCCCAGGGGAACCTACGAGCAGTACTTC. This translates into CASSPRGTYEQYF.

This clone was recorded a few times. This chain links TRBV5-6 with TRBJ1-3, with a possible D match to TRBD1 (5 bases). The CDR3 has 15 amino acids. Trimming stripped 0 bases from V and 4 bases from J, with 11 bases between. Germline CDR1 and CDR2: SGHDT and YYEEEE. CDR3 amino acids: CASSLDRSEGNTIYF. The CDR3 nucleotides are TGTGCCAGCAGCTTGGACAGGTCCGAGGGAAACACCATATATTTT.

The CDR3 sequence is CASRITGESNEQFF. The CDR3 nucleotides read TGTGCCAGCAGAATTACGGGGGAATCCAATGAGCAGTTCTTC. The rearrangement uses TRBV3-1 (or the pseudogene TRBV3-2) and TRBJ2-1; tentative D call: TRBD2 (6 bases). CDR1 is LGHDT, CDR2 YNNKEL, per germline (reference sequence). The CDR3 is 14 residues long. V lost 6 bases, J lost 6 bases, and 15 bases lay in between.

DNA of the CDR3: TGTGCCAGCAGTCCTTTGGGGCCCGAAGAGGATGAGCAGTTCTTC. Translation: CASSPLGPEEDEQFF. J is TRBJ2-1 and V is TRBV28, with a weak D call TRBD1 (5 bases). Trimming stripped 5 bases from V and 8 bases from J, with 19 bases between. The CDR3 is 15 amino acids. Germline CDR1 and CDR2: MDHEN and SYDVKM.

The rearrangement links TRBV7-2 to TRBJ2-3, with 9 bases identical to TRBD2. The CDR3 totals 15 residues. After removal of 0 bases from V and 7 bases from J, the junction contained 5 bases not matched to a gene. Per germline, CDR1 SGHTA and CDR2 FQGNSA. The CDR3 coding sequence is TGTGCCAGCAGCTTAGCTTGGACTAGCGAAAATACGCAGTATTTT. Translated, it gives CASSLAWTSENTQYF.

This clone was found a few times. The chain employs TRBV7-9 and TRBJ2-7; 7 bases align to TRBD2. Germline V gives CDR1 SEHNR, CDR2 FQNEAQ (reference sequence). CDR3 length: 15 amino acids. Unmatched junction bases numbered 14, after V lost 4 bases and J lost 8 bases. DNA of the CDR3: TGTGCCAGCAGCTCCCCGAGGGGCGGGAGTTGGAAGCAGTACTTC. Its translation is CASSSPRGGSWKQYF.

This clone was counted between two and nine times. The chain recombines TRBV9 with TRBJ1-2, with D uncertain. The CDR3 length is 15 residues. The V gene's germline CDR1 is SGDLS and CDR2 YYNGEE. V dropped 4 bases and J dropped 2 bases, with 15 bases sitting between them. CDR3: CASSLQDGINYGYTF. CDR3 DNA sequence: TGTGCCAGCAGCTTGCAGGACGGGATAAACTATGGCTACACCTTC.

The chain is built from TRBV12-3 or TRBV12-4 and TRBJ1-2; D possibly corresponds to TRBD1 (5 bases). Trimming took off 5 bases at V and 6 bases at J, with 7 bases between the two ends. CDR3 length: 11 residues. CDR3: CASSQGNGYTF. Here the CDR3 DNA reads TGTGCCAGCAGTCAGGGTAATGGCTACACCTTC.

J is TRBJ2-2 and V is TRBV24-1; TRBD2 matches at 13 bases. In germline, CDR1 is KGHDR, CDR2 SFDVKD. The CDR3 extends over 15 amino acids. Trimming at V came to 11 bases and at J to 4 bases, leaving 6 bases not matched to a gene. CDR3 bases: TGTGCCAACGGACTAGCGGGAGACCTCACCGGGGAGCTGTTTTTT. It translates to CANGLAGDLTGELFF.